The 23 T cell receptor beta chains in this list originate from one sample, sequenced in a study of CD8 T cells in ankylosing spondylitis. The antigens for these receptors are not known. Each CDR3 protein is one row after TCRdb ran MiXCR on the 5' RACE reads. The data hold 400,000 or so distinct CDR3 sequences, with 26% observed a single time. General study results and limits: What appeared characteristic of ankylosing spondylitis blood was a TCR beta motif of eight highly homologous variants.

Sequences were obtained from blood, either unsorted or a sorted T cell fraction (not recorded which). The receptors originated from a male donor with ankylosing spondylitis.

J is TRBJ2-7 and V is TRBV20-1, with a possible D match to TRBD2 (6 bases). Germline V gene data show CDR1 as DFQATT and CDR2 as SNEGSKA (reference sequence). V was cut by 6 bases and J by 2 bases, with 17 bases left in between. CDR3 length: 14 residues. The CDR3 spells CSAPTASVTYEQYF. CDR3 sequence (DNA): TGCAGTGCCCCGACGGCTAGCGTAACCTACGAGCAGTACTTC.

The chain's CDR3 is CSAKAGGPRTEQFF. CDR3 coding DNA: TGCAGTGCTAAAGCGGGAGGGCCCAGGACCGAGCAGTTCTTC. The chain is built from TRBV20-1 and TRBJ2-1; TRBD2 aligns across 10 bases. J gave up 10 bases and V 4 bases, and 10 bases lay outside the gene matches. Germline CDR1 DFQATT, CDR2 SNEGSKA (reference sequence). This CDR3 has 14 amino acids.

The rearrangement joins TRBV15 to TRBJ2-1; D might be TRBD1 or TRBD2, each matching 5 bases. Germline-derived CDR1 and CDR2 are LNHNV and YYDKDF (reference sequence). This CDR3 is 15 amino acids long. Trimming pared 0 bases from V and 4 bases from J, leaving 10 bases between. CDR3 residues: CATSREGLAYNEQFF. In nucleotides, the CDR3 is TGTGCCACCAGCAGAGAGGGGCTAGCTTACAATGAGCAGTTCTTC.

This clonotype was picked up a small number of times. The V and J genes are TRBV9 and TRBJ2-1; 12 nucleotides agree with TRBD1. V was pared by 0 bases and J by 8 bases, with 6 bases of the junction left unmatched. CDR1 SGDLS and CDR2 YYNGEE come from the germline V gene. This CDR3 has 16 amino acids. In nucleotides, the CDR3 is TGTGCCAGCAGCGTAGGTCCGGGACAGGGGGCGGATGAGCAGTTCTTC. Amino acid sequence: CASSVGPGQGADEQFF.

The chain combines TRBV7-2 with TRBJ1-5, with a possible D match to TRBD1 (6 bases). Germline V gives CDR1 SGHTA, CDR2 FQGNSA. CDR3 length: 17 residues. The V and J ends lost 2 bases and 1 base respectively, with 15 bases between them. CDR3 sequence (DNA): TGTGCCAGCAGCTTAAGTGGGACAAGTTTAAGCAATCAGCCCCAGCATTTT. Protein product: CASSLSGTSLSNQPQHF.

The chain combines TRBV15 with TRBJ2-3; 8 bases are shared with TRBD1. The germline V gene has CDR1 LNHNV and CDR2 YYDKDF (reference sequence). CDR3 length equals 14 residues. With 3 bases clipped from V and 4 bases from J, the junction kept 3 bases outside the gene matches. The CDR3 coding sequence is TGTGCCACCAGCAGCAGGGGGCGGTCAGATACGCAGTATTTT. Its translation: CATSSRGRSDTQYF.

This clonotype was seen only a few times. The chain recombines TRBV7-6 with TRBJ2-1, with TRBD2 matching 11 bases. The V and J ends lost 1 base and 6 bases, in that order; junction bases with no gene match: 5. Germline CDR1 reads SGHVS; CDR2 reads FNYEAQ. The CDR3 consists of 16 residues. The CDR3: CASSLEGTSGRNEQFF. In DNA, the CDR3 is TGTGCCAGCAGCTTAGAGGGGACTAGCGGTCGCAATGAGCAGTTCTTC.

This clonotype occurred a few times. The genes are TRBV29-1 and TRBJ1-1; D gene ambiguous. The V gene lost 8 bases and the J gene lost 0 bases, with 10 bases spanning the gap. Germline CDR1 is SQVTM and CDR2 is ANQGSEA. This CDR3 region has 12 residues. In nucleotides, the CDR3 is TGCAGCTTTCGGACTTTGAACACTGAAGCTTTCTTT. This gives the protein CSFRTLNTEAFF. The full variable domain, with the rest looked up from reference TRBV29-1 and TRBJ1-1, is SAVISQKPSRDICQRGTSLTIQCQVDSQVTMMFWYRQQPGQSLTLIATANQGSEATYESGFVIDKFPISRPNLTFSTLTVSNMSPEDSSIYLCSFRTLNTEAFFGQGTRLTVV.

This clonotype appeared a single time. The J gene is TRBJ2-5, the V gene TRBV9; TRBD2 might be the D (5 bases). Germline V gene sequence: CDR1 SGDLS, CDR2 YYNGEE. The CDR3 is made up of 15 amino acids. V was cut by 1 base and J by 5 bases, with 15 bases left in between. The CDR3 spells CASSVRLARFETQYF. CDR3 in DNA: TGTGCCAGCAGCGTACGTCTAGCTCGGTTTGAGACCCAGTACTTC.

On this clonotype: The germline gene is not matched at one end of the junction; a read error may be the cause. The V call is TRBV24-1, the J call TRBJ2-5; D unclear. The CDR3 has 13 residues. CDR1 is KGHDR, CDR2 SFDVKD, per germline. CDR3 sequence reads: CATSLGYQETQYF. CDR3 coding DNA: TGTGCCACCAGTCTAGGGTACCAGGAGACCCAGTACTTC.

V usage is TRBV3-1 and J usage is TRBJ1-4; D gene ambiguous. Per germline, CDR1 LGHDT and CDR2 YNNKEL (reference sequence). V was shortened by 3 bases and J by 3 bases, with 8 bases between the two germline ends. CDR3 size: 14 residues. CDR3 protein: CASSQTGANEKLFF. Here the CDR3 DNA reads TGTGCCAGCAGCCAGACCGGGGCTAATGAAAAACTGTTTTTT.

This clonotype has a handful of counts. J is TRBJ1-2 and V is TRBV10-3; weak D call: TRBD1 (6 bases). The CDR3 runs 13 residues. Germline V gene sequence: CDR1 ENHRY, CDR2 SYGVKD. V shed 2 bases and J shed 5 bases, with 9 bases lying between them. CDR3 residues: CAISERTEYGYTF. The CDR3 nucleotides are TGTGCCATCAGTGAGCGGACAGAATATGGCTACACCTTC.

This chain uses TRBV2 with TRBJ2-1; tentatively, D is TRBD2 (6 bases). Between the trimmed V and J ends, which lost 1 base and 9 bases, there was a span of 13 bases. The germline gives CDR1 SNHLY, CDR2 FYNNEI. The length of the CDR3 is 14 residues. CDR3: CASSEEEGKLEQFF. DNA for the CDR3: TGTGCCAGCAGTGAAGAGGAGGGAAAGCTTGAGCAGTTCTTC.

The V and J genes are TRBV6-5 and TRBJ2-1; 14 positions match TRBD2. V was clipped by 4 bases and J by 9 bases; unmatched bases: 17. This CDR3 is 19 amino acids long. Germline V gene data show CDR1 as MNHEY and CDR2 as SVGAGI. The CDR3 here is CASSFSGTSGSFIFGEQFF. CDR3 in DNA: TGTGCCAGCAGTTTTTCCGGGACTAGCGGGAGTTTTATATTCGGTGAGCAGTTCTTC.

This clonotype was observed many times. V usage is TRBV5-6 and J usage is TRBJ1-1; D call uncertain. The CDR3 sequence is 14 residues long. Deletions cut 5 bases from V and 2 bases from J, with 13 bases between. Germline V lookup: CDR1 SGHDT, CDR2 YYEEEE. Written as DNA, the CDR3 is TGTGCCAGCAGTTCACTTGGAGGAAACACTGAAGCTTTCTTT. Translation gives CASSSLGGNTEAFF.

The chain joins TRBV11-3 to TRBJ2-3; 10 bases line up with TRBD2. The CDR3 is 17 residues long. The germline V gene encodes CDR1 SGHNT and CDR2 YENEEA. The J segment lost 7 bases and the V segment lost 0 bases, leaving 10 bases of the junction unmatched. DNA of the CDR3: TGTGCCAGCAGCTTAGAAGGGTCCCTAGCGGGAGTATATACGCAGTATTTT. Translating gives CASSLEGSLAGVYTQYF.

CDR3 coding DNA: TGTGCCAGCAGCGTAGCATGGAGTGGGCGAGAGACCCAGTACTTC. Protein sequence: CASSVAWSGRETQYF. The V gene is TRBV9, the J gene TRBJ2-5; D is uncertain. V was cut by 0 bases and J by 4 bases, with 13 bases left in between. The CDR3 length is 15 residues. Germline CDR1 SGDLS, CDR2 YYNGEE.

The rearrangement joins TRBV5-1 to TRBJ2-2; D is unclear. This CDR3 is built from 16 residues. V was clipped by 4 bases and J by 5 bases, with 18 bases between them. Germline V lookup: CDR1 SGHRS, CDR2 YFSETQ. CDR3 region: CASSMDPQSNTGELFF. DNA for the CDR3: TGCGCCAGCAGCATGGACCCTCAAAGTAATACCGGGGAGCTGTTTTTT.

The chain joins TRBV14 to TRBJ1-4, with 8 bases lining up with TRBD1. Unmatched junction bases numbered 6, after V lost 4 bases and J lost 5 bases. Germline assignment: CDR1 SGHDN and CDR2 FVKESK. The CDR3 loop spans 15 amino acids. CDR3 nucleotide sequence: TGTGCCAGCAGCCGCTGGACAGGGCTGAATGAAAAACTGTTTTTT. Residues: CASSRWTGLNEKLFF.

The chain's CDR3 is CASSQEGTRITEAFF. DNA of the CDR3: TGTGCCAGCAGCCAAGAAGGAACCCGGATCACTGAAGCTTTCTTT. The chain is built from TRBV14 and TRBJ1-1; D is ambiguous. The germline gives CDR1 SGHDN, CDR2 FVKESK. The CDR3 sequence is 15 residues long. V lost 0 bases, J lost 4 bases, and 12 bases lay in between.

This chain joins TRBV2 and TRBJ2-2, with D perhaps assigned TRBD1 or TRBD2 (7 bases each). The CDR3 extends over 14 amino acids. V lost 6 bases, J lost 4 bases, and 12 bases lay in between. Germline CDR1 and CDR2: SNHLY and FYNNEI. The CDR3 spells CASRERDSTGELFF. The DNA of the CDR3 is TGTGCCAGCAGGGAGCGGGACAGCACCGGGGAGCTGTTTTTT.

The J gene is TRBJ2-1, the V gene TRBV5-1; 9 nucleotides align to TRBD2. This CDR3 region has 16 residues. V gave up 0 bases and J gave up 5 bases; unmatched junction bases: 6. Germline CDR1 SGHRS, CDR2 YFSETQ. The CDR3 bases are TGCGCCAGCAGCTTGGCTCGGCTAGCGGGAAACAATGAGCAGTTCTTC. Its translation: CASSLARLAGNNEQFF.

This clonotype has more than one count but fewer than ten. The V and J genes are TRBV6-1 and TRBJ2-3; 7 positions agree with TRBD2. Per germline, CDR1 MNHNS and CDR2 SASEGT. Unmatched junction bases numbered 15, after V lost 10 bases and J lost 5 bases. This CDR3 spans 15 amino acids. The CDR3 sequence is CATQERREFRDTQYF. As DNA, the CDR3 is TGTGCCACTCAAGAGAGGCGGGAGTTCAGAGATACGCAGTATTTT.